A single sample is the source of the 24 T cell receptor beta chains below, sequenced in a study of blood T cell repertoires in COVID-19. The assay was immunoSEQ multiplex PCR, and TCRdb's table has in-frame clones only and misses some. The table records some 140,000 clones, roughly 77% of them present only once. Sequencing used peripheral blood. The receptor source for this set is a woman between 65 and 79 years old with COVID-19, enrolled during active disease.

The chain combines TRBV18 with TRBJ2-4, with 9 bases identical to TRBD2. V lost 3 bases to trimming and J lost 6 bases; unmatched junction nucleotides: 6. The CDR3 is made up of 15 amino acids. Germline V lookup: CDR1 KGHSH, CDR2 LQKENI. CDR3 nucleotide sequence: TGTGCCAGCTCACCCCCTAGCGGGGTCTCAAACATTCAGTACTTC. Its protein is CASSPPSGVSNIQYF. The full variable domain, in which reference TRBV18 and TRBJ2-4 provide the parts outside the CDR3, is NAGVMQNPRHLVRRRGQEARLRCSPMKGHSHVYWYRQLPEEGLKFMVYLQKENIIDESGMPKERFSAEFPKEGPSILRIQQVVRGDSAAYFCASSPPSGVSNIQYFGAGTRLSVL.

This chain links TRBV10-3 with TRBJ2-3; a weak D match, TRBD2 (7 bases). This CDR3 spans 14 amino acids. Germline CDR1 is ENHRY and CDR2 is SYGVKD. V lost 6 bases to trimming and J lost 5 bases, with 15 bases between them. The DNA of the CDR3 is TGTGCCATCAGGGGGGGCGGGGGCGGAGATACGCAGTATTTT. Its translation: CAIRGGGGGDTQYF.

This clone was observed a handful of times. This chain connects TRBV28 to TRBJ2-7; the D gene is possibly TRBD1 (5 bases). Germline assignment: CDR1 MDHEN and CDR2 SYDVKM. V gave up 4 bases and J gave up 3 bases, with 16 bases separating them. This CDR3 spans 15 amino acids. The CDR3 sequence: CASSSFLPTDYEQYF. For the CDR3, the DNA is TGTGCCAGCAGTTCTTTCCTACCGACAGACTACGAGCAGTACTTC.

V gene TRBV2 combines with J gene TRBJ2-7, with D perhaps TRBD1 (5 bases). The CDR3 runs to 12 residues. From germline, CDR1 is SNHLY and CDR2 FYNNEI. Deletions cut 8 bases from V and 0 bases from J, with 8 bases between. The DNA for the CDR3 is TGTGCCAGCTACAGGAGCTCCTACGAGCAGTACTTC. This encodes CASYRSSYEQYF. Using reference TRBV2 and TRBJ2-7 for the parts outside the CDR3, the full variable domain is EPEVTQTPSHQVTQMGQEVILRCVPISNHLYFYWYRQILGQKVEFLVSFYNNEISEKSEIFDDQFSVERPDGSNFTLKIRSTKLEDSAMYFCASYRSSYEQYFGPGTRLTVT.

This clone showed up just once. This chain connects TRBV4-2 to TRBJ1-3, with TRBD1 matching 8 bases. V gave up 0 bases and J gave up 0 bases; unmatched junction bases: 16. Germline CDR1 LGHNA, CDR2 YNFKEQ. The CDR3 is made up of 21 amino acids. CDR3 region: CASSQEVYRQGRLSSGNTIYF. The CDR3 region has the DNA TGTGCCAGCAGCCAAGAGGTGTATAGACAGGGGCGTCTGAGCTCTGGAAACACCATATATTTT.

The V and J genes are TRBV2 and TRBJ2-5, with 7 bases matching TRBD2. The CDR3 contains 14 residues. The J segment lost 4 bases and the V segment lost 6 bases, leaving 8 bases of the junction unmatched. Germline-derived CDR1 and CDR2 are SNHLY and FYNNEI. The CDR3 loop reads CASRRGGTLETQYF. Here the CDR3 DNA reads TGTGCCAGCAGGAGGGGAGGGACTTTAGAGACCCAGTACTTC. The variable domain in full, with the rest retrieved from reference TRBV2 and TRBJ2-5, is EPEVTQTPSHQVTQMGQEVILRCVPISNHLYFYWYRQILGQKVEFLVSFYNNEISEKSEIFDDQFSVERPDGSNFTLKIRSTKLEDSAMYFCASRRGGTLETQYFGPGTRLLVL.

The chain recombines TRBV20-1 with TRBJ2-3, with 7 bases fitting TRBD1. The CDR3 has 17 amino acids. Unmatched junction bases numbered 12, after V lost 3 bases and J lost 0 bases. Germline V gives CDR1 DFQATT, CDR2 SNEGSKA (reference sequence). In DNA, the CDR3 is TGCAGTGCTAGTCGGGTTCCCGGGACAGAAAGCACAGATACGCAGTATTTT. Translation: CSASRVPGTESTDTQYF.

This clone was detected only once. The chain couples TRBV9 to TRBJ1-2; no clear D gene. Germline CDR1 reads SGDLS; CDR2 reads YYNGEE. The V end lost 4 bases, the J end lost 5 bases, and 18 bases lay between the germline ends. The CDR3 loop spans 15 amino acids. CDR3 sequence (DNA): TGTGCCAGCAGCCCCCAACCGGAGGTTGGATATGGCTACACCTTC. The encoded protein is CASSPQPEVGYGYTF.

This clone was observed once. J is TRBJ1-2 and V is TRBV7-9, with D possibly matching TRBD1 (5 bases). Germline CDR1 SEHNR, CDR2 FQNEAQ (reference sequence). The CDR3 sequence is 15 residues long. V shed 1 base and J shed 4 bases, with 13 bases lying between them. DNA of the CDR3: TGTGCCAGCAGCTTAGGCCCGACAGAGTCCTATGGCTACACCTTC. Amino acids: CASSLGPTESYGYTF.

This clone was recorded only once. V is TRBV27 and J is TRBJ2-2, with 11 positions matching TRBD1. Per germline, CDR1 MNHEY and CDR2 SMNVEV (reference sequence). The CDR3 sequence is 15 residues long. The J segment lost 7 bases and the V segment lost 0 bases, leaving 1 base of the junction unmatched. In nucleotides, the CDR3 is TGTGCCAGCAGTTTATCGGGACAGGGGGTCGGGGAGCTGTTTTTT. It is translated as CASSLSGQGVGELFF.

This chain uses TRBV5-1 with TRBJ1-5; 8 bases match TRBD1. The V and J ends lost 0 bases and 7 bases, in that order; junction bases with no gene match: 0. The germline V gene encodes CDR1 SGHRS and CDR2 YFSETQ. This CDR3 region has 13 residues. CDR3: CASSLAGGQPQHF. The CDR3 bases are TGCGCCAGCAGCTTGGCAGGGGGCCAGCCCCAGCATTTT.

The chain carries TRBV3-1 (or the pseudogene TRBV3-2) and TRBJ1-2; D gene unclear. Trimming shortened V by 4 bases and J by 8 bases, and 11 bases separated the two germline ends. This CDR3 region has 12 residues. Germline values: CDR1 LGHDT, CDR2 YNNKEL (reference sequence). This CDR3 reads CASSLRTGGYTF. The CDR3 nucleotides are TGTGCCAGCAGCCTCAGGACGGGGGGCTACACCTTC.

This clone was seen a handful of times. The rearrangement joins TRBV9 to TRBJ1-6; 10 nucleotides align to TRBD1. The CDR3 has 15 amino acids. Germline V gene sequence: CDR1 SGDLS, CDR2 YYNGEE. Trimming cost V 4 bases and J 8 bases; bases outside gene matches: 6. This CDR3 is CASSLGTGDDSPLHF. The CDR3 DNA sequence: TGTGCCAGCAGCCTGGGGACAGGGGATGATTCACCCCTCCACTTT.

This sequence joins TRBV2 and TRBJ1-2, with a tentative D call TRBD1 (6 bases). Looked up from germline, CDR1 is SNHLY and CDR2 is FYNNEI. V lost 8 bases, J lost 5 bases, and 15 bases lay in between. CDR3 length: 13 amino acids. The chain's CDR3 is CASPQGPEYGYTF. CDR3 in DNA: TGTGCCAGCCCACAGGGTCCTGAATATGGCTACACCTTC. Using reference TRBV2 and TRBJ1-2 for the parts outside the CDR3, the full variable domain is EPEVTQTPSHQVTQMGQEVILRCVPISNHLYFYWYRQILGQKVEFLVSFYNNEISEKSEIFDDQFSVERPDGSNFTLKIRSTKLEDSAMYFCASPQGPEYGYTFGSGTRLTVV.

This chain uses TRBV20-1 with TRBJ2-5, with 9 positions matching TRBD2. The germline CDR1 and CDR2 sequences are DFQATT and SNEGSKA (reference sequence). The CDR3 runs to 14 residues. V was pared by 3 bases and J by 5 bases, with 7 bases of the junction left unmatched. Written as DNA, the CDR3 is TGCAGTGCTAGTCCGGCTAGCGGGAAGGAGACCCAGTACTTC. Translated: CSASPASGKETQYF.

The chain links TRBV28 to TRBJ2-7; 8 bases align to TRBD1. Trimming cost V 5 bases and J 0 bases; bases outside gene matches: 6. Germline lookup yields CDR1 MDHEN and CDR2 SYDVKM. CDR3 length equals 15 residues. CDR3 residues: CASSPWTGHSYEQYF. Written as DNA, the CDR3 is TGTGCCAGCAGTCCCTGGACAGGGCACTCCTACGAGCAGTACTTC.

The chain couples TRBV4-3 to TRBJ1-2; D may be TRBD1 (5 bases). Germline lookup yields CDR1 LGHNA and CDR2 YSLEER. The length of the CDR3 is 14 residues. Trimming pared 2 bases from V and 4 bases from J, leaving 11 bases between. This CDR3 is CASSQKQEPYGYTF. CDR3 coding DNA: TGCGCCAGCAGCCAAAAACAGGAACCCTATGGCTACACCTTC.

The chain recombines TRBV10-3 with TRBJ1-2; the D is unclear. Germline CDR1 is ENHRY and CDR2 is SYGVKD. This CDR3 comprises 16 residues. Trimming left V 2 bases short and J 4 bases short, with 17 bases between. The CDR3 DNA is TGTGCCATCAGTGAGGAGGGAGGCAACTCCCTCTATGGCTACACCTTC. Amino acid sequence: CAISEEGGNSLYGYTF.

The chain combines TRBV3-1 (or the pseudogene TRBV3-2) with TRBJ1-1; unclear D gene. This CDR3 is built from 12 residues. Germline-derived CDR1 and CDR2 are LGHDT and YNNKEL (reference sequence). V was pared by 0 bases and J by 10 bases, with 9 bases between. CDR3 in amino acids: CASSQDERRAFF. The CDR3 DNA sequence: TGTGCCAGCAGCCAAGATGAAAGGAGAGCTTTCTTT.

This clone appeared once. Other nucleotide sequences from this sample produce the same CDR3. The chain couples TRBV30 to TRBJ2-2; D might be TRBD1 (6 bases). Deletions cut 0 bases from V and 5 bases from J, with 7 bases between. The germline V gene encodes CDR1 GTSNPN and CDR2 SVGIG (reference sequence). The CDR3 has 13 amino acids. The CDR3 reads CAWSVQGTGELFF. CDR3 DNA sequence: TGTGCCTGGAGTGTACAGGGAACCGGGGAGCTGTTTTTT.

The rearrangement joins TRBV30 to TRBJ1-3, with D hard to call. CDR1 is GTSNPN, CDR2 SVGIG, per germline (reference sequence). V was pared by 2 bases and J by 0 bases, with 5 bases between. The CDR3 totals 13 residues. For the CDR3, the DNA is TGTGCCTGGAGTACTCTCTCTGGAAACACCATATATTTT. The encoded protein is CAWSTLSGNTIYF.

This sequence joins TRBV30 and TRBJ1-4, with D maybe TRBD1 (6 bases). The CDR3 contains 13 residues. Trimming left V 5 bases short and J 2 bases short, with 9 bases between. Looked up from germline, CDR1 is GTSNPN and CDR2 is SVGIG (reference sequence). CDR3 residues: CAWAQGTNEKLFF. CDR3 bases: TGTGCCTGGGCACAGGGTACTAATGAAAAACTGTTTTTT.

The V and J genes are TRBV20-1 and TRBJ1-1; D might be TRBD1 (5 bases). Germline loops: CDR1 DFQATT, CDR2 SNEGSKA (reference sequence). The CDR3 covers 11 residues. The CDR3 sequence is CRPGLQTEAFF. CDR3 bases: TGCAGACCAGGGTTGCAAACTGAAGCTTTCTTT.

DNA for the CDR3: TGTGCCAGTAGTAGCGGGACAGGTAATAGCAATCAGCCCCAGCATTTT. Its protein is CASSSGTGNSNQPQHF. V is TRBV19 and J is TRBJ1-5; 8 positions agree with TRBD1. This CDR3 has 16 amino acids. Trimming removed 4 bases from V and 0 bases from J; junction bases left unmatched: 5. Germline CDR1 and CDR2: LNHDA and SQIVND (reference sequence).